This TCR beta chain was captured by sequencing in a study of cytomegalovirus exposure and HLA in healthy donors (dated by TCRdb to about 2017). Study-wide context: In an earlier analysis of approximately 640 of the donors, approximately 260 Gb of sequence data and 100 million or so unique TCR beta sequences from roughly 180 million T cells were reported. Around 320 gigabases of sequencing data and tens of millions of unique TCR sequences were included in an early release covering roughly 600 HLA-typed donors. Of the 300 to 500 genotyped donors, 75% to 85% were placed in the genetic ancestry cluster associated with self-reported Caucasian donors. The aim of the study was to test whether cataloging public T cell receptors could identify signatures of past pathogen exposure. Using immunosequencing, the study profiled T cell repertoires from approximately 700 subjects and related those repertoires to cytomegalovirus serostatus. Besides the first cohort of 500 to 700 subjects, a separate validation cohort made up of over 100 different subjects was used. To predict cytomegalovirus infection status, the study brought together high-throughput TCR immunosequencing, statistical association of individual TCRs with disease status, and machine learning. In a later analysis, previously published TCR beta repertoires from about 640 donors were re-analyzed and high-resolution HLA genotyping was added so that TCR occurrence patterns could be studied. In the later analysis, no new phenotypic data were used to find candidate immune exposures; instead, reliance was placed on TCR beta sequences and their occurrence across donors. In an earlier analysis of more than 550 of the donors, high-throughput TCR beta sequencing was used to judge whether each TCR beta V gene segment behaved as functional or pseudogenic. Donor age, sex, ethnicity and CMV serostatus were compiled together with the repertoire data. In a later genetic analysis, genome-wide SNP genotypes for about three fifths of the roughly 670 donors were used, and that subset was treated as a discovery cohort. All discovery cohort repertoires had been generated on a single sequencing platform. Class I and class II HLA loci were covered by the typing at four-digit resolution. Typing coverage varied by locus: about 629-630 donors for A, B, C, DRB1 and DQB1; more than 500 for DQA1; approximately 610 for DPA1; 400 to 480 for DPB1. Because of strong linkage in the cohort, four or five DR-DQ haplotypes were treated as single units for association and clustering. Among about 410 genotyped donors of the cohort, an average of around 240,000 unique TCR beta nucleotide sequences was sequenced per donor, of which roughly 18% were non-productive. General study outcomes and caveats: Three of the identified cytomegalovirus-associated TCR beta chains were confirmed in vitro to be specific for cytomegalovirus antigens. Some IMGT-functional V segments, including TRBV6-2 and TRBV6-3, could not be distinguished by the 87-base-pair reads and were therefore excluded. A further reported finding was that TCR beta sequences accurately predicted the HLA-A and HLA-B alleles for most subjects in the first cohort. While some public TCRs were present in many individuals, most TCR sequences turned up only very rarely across donors. A cluster of highly shared sequence variants was judged likely to represent a technical artifact of the sequencing pipeline. In a later analysis, 16,951 TCR beta sequences were associated with specific HLA alleles at a false discovery rate of 0.05. The cohort was sequenced for TCR beta chains only, and without alpha or paired-chain data the features that could be detected were limited. In a later analysis, the rate of TCR association differed among HLA loci, with DRB1 alleles having the most associated TCRs and HLA-C alleles having the fewest. A later analysis reported that several top co-occurrence clusters appeared linked to parvovirus B19, influenza, CMV and Epstein-Barr virus. In both the original and validation cohorts, the classifier was reported to diagnose cytomegalovirus status with high specificity and sensitivity. Most CMV-associated TCR beta chains appeared to be HLA-restricted in a later analysis, and the HLA associations seemed to be driven largely by CMV exposure. According to a later genetic analysis, donors in an Asian-associated ancestry cluster had fewer N-insertions in productive TCRs than the approximately 700-donor mean. Because some donors lacked HLA typing at each locus, the association tests relied only on the typed subset. For the cohort, immune exposure information was limited to CMV serostatus. It was suggested by the authors that the approach could potentially be generalized to other disease states and immunological phenotypes. In the study, around 150 TCR beta chains were listed as associated with cytomegalovirus. The presence/absence analyses assumed that sequencing depth was roughly uniform across donors, and that assumption may not be true. Linkage disequilibrium might explain the correlated functional status among segregating V segments, but an unknown experimental factor could not be excluded. A later analysis found that HLA-associated TCR beta chains were more clonally expanded and had lower generation probabilities than equally common non-associated chains. In a later genetic analysis, a missense DCLRE1C variant was associated with V-gene and J-gene trimming of TCR beta chains, and the association was replicated in an independent cohort. When HLA alleles, especially DR and DQ, strongly co-occurred, attributing TCR associations to individual alleles was difficult. Because counts were too low, 15 to 20 rarely observed V segments, including chromosome 9 orphons, were excluded from the earlier analysis of around 640 of the donors. An earlier analysis of around 540 of the donors showed that most TCR beta V segments appeared in productive rearrangements either about 87% or about 30% of the time, which broadly matched IMGT annotations.

Library construction relied on the immunoSEQ multiplex PCR assay. A mixture of 60 forward primers for TCR Vbeta segments and 13 reverse primers for TCR Jbeta segments was used in the multiplex PCR. Amplification of the CDR3 region of rearranged TCR beta genes was performed with a multiplex PCR assay on genomic DNA. On the Illumina HiSeq System, the amplified TCR beta libraries were sequenced as 87-base-pair reads. The study's processing was this. Across the 670 or so repertoires, a later analysis counted 60 million to 90 million unique TCR beta chains, around 10 million of which were shared by at least two donors. A nearest-neighbor algorithm error-corrected the raw reads and collapsed the reads into unique sequences, merging closely related sequences to remove PCR and sequencing errors. Alignment of CDR3 sequences to IMGT reference sequences was used to assign V, D and J gene segments. For a sequence to be retained, a match of at least six nucleotides was required to both a V gene segment and a J gene segment. Rearrangements were called productive when the CDR3 lacked stop codons and stayed in frame with V and J; all others were non-productive. Following IMGT convention, CDR3 was defined as the stretch from the second conserved V-encoded cysteine up to the conserved J-encoded phenylalanine. In an earlier analysis of around 570 of the donors, sequences lacking an unambiguous match to a single V gene segment were excluded. In an earlier analysis of approximately 610 of the donors, V segments were called functional above 56.7% productive rearrangements and were called segregating when the between-donor standard deviation exceeded 5%. A statistical classification framework was built to diagnose cytomegalovirus status from the catalog of TCR beta chain sequences. In a later analysis, TCR nucleotide sequences were compared against IMGT/GENE-DB human TR gene sequences so that V and J genes could be assigned. The TCRdist pipeline was used in a later analysis to assign CDR3 sequences and most-parsimonious VDJ recombination scenarios. A later analysis defined each TCR beta chain by its CDR3 amino acid sequence plus V-gene family, and excluded reads lacking a unique V-gene family. As a way to deal with suspected cross-contamination and a sequencing artifact, a later analysis dropped 450 to 600 nucleotide sequences that were highly shared and had low generation probability. A later analysis calculated a clonal expansion index for each public chain from normalized within-repertoire ranks of inferred template counts. In a later analysis, generation probabilities were computed with a VDJ recombination model fitted to out-of-frame rearrangements, and the resulting probabilities were checked against IGoR. In a later analysis, TCR-TCR, TCR-HLA and TCR-CMV co-occurrence was scored with hypergeometric tests, and a repertoire-size bias correction was applied to TCR pairs. In a later analysis, false discovery rates were estimated by permuting HLA or CMV assignments 20 times. A later analysis grouped co-occurring TCRs with DBSCAN, adding TCRdist sequence similarity when clustering within HLA-allele-positive subsets. Repertoires with fewer than 30,000 or more than 120,000 public chains, plus five repertoires with anomalous nucleotide sharing, were excluded from co-occurrence clustering. TCRdb stores this immuneACCESS table with in-frame sequences only. Part of the clones is absent; in the studies checked, under half of the shortfall reflects unresolved V genes, and no reason is known for the rest. V and J calls and clone size are as listed in that table; D and trimming were resolved from the DNA. The sample table records roughly 240,000 clones; over 75% of these occur just once. Approximately 0.47% of the sample lies in the top ten.

On this clone: Its antigen has not been determined. There are no base qualities to consult, and no much larger clone falls within one base.

The cohort comprised 666 healthy bone marrow donors. At the time of sampling, all cohort members were nominally healthy, though unrecorded immune exposures were likely present. The donor was CMV seronegative and belonged to the group of 350 to 400 seronegative cohort members. A peripheral blood sample was provided by each donor, and peripheral blood mononuclear cells were used for TCR beta sequencing. Genomic DNA extraction from the blood cell samples was performed with the Qiagen DNeasy Blood Extraction Kit. A distance of 14 bases separates the germline ends of V and J, which lose 0 bases and 7 bases respectively. The CDR3 runs 16 amino acids, cysteine and phenylalanine included. Of all the DNA, just the CDR3 is kept, 48 bases in frame from base 1. The germline V gene (reference sequence) sets CDR1 to SGHNT and CDR2 to YYREEE.

The source material was PBMCs. The rearranged segments are TRBV5-4 and TRBJ1-6; the D region possibly corresponds to TRBD1 (6 bases align). The receptor was derived from a boy younger than 18 in good health and CMV-seronegative. The nucleotide sequence reads as follows: TGTGCCAGCAGCTTGGGAGGGGGTGGGGGCAATTCACCCCTCCACTTT. Translated, this gives CASSLGGGGGNSPLHF.